This entry features one TCR beta chain sequence. V was cut by 2 bases and J by 0 bases, with 12 bases left in between. The CDR3 is 17 amino acids. The germline gives CDR1 SGHRS, CDR2 YFSETQ. These data originate in a study of blood T cell repertoires in COVID-19. Background on the study: From T cells, B-cell-depleted T cells, or PBMCs came the material, which was cDNA or gDNA.

Assay used: immunoSEQ multiplex PCR; TCRdb lists only in-frame clones, some missing. The sample carries some 120,000 clones, roughly 83% recorded once. The V call is TRBV5-1, the J call TRBJ1-6; D may be TRBD1 (6 bases). Sequencing input: peripheral blood. The clonotype comes from a woman aged 50 to 60 with acute or convalescent COVID-19. CDR3 DNA sequence: TGCGCCAGCAGCTTAAGACAGGCGAGCTCCTATAATTCACCCCTCCACTTT. Amino acids: CASSLRQASSYNSPLHF.